This T cell receptor beta chain is from a study of PD-1 blockade in classical Hodgkin lymphoma. TCRdb's copy holds only in-frame clones and misses some; the assay was immunoSEQ multiplex PCR. This sample has approximately 79,000 clones, with roughly 91% found just once. General observations from the study: The study found complete responders had baseline diversity similar to newly diagnosed patients.

Every patient relapsed after autologous stem cell transplantation, and brentuximab vedotin exposure varied. Turning to this clone: Its specificity is not known.

The CDR3 consists of 16 residues. The V gene end was trimmed by 4 bases and the J gene end by 9 bases; junction bases not matched to a gene: 16. Per the germline V gene, CDR1 is SGHNT and CDR2 is YYREEE (reference sequence). The input for sequencing was peripheral blood mononuclear cells (PBMCs), taken before the second cycle of nivolumab. The clonotype comes from a human donor with classical Hodgkin lymphoma. V gene TRBV5-4 combines with J gene TRBJ2-1; 7 nucleotides match TRBD2. The CDR3 sequence: CASSDARAGAGFEQFF. CDR3 bases: TGTGCCAGCAGCGACGCGAGGGCGGGAGCCGGATTTGAGCAGTTCTTC.